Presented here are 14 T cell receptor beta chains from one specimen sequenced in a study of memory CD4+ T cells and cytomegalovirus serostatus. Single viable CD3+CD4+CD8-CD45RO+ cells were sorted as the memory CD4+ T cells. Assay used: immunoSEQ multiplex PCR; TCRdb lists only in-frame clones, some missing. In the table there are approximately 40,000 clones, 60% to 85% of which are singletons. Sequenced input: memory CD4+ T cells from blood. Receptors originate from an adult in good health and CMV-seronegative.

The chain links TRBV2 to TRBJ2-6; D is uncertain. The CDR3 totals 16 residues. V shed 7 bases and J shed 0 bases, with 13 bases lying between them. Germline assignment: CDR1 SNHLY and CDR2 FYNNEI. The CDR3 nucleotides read TGTGCCAGCAAGGTCCTACAGTTCTCTGGGGCCAACGTCCTGACTTTC. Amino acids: CASKVLQFSGANVLTF.

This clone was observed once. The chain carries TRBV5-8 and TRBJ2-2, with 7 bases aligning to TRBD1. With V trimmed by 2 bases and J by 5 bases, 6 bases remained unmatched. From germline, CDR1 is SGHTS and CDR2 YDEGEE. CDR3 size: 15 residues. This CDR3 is CASSLGTEKTGELFF. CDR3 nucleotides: TGTGCCAGCAGCTTAGGGACAGAAAAGACCGGGGAGCTGTTTTTT. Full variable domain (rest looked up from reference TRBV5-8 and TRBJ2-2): EAGVTQSPTHLIKTRGQQATLRCSPISGHTSVYWYQQALGLGLQFLLWYDEGEERNRGNFPPRFSGRQFPNYSSELNVNALELEDSALYLCASSLGTEKTGELFFGEGSRLTVL.

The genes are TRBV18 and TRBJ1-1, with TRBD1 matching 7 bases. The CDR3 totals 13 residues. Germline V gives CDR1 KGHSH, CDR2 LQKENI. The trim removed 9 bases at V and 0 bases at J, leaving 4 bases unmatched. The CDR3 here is CASSTGLNTEAFF. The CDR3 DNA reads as TGTGCCAGTTCGACAGGGTTGAACACTGAAGCTTTCTTT.

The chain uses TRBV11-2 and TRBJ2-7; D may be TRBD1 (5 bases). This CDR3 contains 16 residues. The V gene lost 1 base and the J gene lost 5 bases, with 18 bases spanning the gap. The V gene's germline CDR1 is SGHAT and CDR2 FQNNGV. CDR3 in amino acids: CASSLGQGRDDDEQYF. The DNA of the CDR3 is TGTGCCAGCAGCTTAGGGCAGGGTCGAGATGATGACGAGCAGTACTTC.

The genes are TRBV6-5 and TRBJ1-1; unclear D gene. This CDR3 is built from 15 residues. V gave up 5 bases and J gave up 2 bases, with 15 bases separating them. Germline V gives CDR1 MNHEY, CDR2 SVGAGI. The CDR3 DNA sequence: TGTGCCAGCAGTACCCGTGAGGGAATAAACACTGAAGCTTTCTTT. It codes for CASSTREGINTEAFF.

CDR3 sequence: CASSLPGGNTEAFF. The CDR3 nucleotides are TGTGCCAGCAGTCTACCTGGGGGGAACACTGAAGCTTTCTTT. J is TRBJ1-1 and V is TRBV6-1, with D maybe TRBD1 (5 bases). Germline loops: CDR1 MNHNS, CDR2 SASEGT. CDR3 length: 14 amino acids. V dropped 5 bases and J dropped 1 base, with 11 bases sitting between them.

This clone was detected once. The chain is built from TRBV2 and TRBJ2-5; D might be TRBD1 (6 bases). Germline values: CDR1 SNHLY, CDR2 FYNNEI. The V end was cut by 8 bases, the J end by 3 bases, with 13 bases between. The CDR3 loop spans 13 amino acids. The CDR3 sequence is CASGRDTKETQYF. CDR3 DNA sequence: TGTGCCAGCGGACGGGACACCAAAGAGACCCAGTACTTC.

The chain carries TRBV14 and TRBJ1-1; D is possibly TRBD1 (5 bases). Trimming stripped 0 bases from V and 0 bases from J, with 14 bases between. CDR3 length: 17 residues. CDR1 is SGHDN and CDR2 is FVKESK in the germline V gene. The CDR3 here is CASSQDLGGIMNTEAFF. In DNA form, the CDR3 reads TGTGCCAGCAGCCAAGATCTCGGGGGAATAATGAACACTGAAGCTTTCTTT. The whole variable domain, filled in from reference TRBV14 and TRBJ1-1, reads EAGVTQFPSHSVIEKGQTVTLRCDPISGHDNLYWYRRVMGKEIKFLLHFVKESKQDESGMPNNRFLAERTGGTYSTLKVQPAELEDSGVYFCASSQDLGGIMNTEAFFGQGTRLTVV.

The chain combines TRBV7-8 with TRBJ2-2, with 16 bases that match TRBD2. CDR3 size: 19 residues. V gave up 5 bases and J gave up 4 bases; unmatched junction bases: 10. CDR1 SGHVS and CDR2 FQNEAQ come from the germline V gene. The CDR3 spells CASSLGTSGGAVSTGELFF. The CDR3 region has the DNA TGTGCCAGCAGCCTCGGGACTAGCGGGGGGGCCGTGAGCACCGGGGAGCTGTTTTTT.

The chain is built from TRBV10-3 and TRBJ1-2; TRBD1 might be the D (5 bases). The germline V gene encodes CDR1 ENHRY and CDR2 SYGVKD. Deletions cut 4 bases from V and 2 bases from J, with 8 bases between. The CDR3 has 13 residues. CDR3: CAISGGSNYGYTF. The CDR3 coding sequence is TGTGCCATCAGTGGGGGGTCAAACTATGGCTACACCTTC.

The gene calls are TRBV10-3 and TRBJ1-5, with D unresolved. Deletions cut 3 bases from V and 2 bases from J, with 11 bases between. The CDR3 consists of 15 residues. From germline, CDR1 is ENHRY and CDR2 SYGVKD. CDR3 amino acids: CAISDPSGGNQPQHF. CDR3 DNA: TGTGCCATCAGTGACCCGTCTGGGGGCAATCAGCCCCAGCATTTT.

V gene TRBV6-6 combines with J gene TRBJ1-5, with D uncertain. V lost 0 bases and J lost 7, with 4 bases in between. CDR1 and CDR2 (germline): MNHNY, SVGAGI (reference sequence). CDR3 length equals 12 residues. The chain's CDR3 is CASSYSGQPQHF. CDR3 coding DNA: TGTGCCAGCAGTTACTCTGGACAGCCCCAGCATTTT.

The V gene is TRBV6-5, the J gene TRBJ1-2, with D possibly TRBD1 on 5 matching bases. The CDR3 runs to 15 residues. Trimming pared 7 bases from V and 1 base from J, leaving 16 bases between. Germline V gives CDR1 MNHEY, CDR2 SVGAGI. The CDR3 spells CASTGGRNLNYGYTF. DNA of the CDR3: TGTGCCAGCACCGGGGGACGGAACCTTAACTATGGCTACACCTTC.

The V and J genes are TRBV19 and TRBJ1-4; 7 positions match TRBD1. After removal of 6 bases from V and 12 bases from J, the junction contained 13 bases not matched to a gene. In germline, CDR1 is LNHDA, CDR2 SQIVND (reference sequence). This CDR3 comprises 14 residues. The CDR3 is CASRPTGVGGELFF. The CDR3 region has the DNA TGTGCCAGTAGACCAACAGGGGTTGGGGGCGAACTGTTTTTT.